Below are 12 T cell receptor beta chains sequenced from a single sample in a study of early T cells in non-severe SARS-CoV-2 infection. MiXCR was run by TCRdb on the 5' RACE reads, yielding one entry per CDR3 protein. The table includes tens of thousands of distinct CDR3 sequences, approximately 14% detected once. The sequenced sample was whole blood. Source of these receptors: an adult who was a healthcare worker with PCR-confirmed SARS-CoV-2 infection or an uninfected control (not recorded which).

This clonotype was detected a few times. This CDR3 reads CASSEQGTTDTQYF. CDR3 sequence (DNA): TGCGCCAGCAGCGAACAGGGCACGACAGATACGCAGTATTTT. V gene TRBV5-1 combines with J gene TRBJ2-3; D perhaps matches TRBD1 (6 bases). Germline V gives CDR1 SGHRS, CDR2 YFSETQ. This CDR3 has 14 residues. V was clipped by 4 bases and J by 3 bases, with 12 bases between them.

The chain couples TRBV5-4 to TRBJ2-3; no definite D call. The V end was cut by 0 bases, the J end by 0 bases, with 5 bases between. This CDR3 spans 14 amino acids. From germline, CDR1 is SGHNT and CDR2 YYREEE (reference sequence). CDR3 in DNA: TGTGCCAGCAGCTTGGACACCAGCACAGATACGCAGTATTTT. This gives the protein CASSLDTSTDTQYF.

This clonotype was detected a few times. The gene calls are TRBV4-3 and TRBJ2-7; no clear D gene. Germline V CDR1 and CDR2: LGHNA, YSLEER. Trimming removed 4 bases at V and 2 bases at J, with 12 bases between. There are 14 residues in the CDR3. The CDR3 protein is CASSPGPGTYEQYF. Written as DNA, the CDR3 is TGCGCCAGCAGCCCCGGCCCAGGTACCTACGAGCAGTACTTC.

The chain employs TRBV4-3 and TRBJ1-1, with D perhaps matching TRBD1 (6 bases). The CDR3 sequence is 13 residues long. Germline-derived CDR1 and CDR2 are LGHNA and YSLEER. V was trimmed by 3 bases and J by 3 bases, leaving 8 bases between them. The CDR3 region has the DNA TGCGCCAGCAGCCACACAGGGCACACTGAAGCTTTCTTT. Amino acids: CASSHTGHTEAFF.

V and J are TRBV7-2 and TRBJ1-4; D unclear. V lost 2 bases and J 8 bases, leaving 15 bases between the germline ends. Germline CDR1 reads SGHTA; CDR2 reads FQGNSA. CDR3 size: 15 residues. The CDR3 coding sequence is TGTGCCAGCAGCTTATTTGTACAGCGGTACGAAAAACTGTTTTTT. Residues: CASSLFVQRYEKLFF.

This chain uses TRBV7-8 with TRBJ2-3; D perhaps matches TRBD1 (5 bases). V dropped 5 bases and J dropped 4 bases, with 19 bases sitting between them. Germline V lookup: CDR1 SGHVS, CDR2 FQNEAQ. This CDR3 is built from 16 residues. The CDR3 DNA reads TGTGCCAGCAGCCCAGGGCGGTCAGGCGGTCCAGATACGCAGTATTTT. Its translation: CASSPGRSGGPDTQYF.

This clonotype was observed a few times. The CDR3 region is CAWRGGSLGHQTYEQYF. Here the CDR3 DNA reads TGTGCCTGGAGGGGAGGGTCACTCGGGCATCAAACCTACGAGCAGTACTTC. This chain joins TRBV30 and TRBJ2-7; 7 positions match TRBD2. The CDR3 spans 17 residues. Germline V CDR1 and CDR2: GTSNPN, SVGIG (reference sequence). Trimming took 3 bases from V and 2 from J; bases not matched to a gene: 16.

This clonotype was seen only a few times. This chain uses TRBV5-1 with TRBJ1-4, with 11 bases lining up with TRBD1. With 3 bases clipped from V and 8 bases from J, the junction kept 6 bases outside the gene matches. The germline V gene has CDR1 SGHRS and CDR2 YFSETQ. This CDR3 region has 15 residues. CDR3 loop: CASSYSGTGGEKLFF. CDR3 DNA: TGCGCCAGCAGCTATTCCGGGACAGGGGGGGAAAAACTGTTTTTT.

This clonotype was seen repeatedly, ten times or more. This chain connects TRBV27 to TRBJ1-2, with D hard to call. The CDR3 consists of 14 residues. Deletions cut 4 bases from V and 0 bases from J, with 9 bases between. Germline V gene lookup returns CDR1 MNHEY and CDR2 SMNVEV (reference sequence). The CDR3 sequence is CASSSRSSNYGYTF. In nucleotides, the CDR3 is TGTGCCAGCAGTTCCCGGAGTTCTAACTATGGCTACACCTTC.

The table lists this clonotype with a few counts. The chain combines TRBV5-6 with TRBJ2-1; D might be TRBD1 or TRBD2, each matching 5 bases. V was trimmed by 4 bases and J by 8 bases, leaving 16 bases between them. Per the germline V gene, CDR1 is SGHDT and CDR2 is YYEEEE. CDR3 size: 14 residues. The CDR3 sequence: CASSMLGPWDEQFF. The CDR3 nucleotides are TGTGCCAGCAGCATGTTGGGACCCTGGGATGAGCAGTTCTTC.

This clonotype was recorded many times. V is TRBV4-2 and J is TRBJ1-5; D is unclear. This CDR3 has 13 residues. Trimming pared 0 bases from V and 6 bases from J, leaving 6 bases between. The germline V gene encodes CDR1 LGHNA and CDR2 YNFKEQ. DNA of the CDR3: TGTGCCAGCAGCCAAGATGGGGTTCAGCCCCAGCATTTT. Translated, it gives CASSQDGVQPQHF.

This clonotype was counted many times. J is TRBJ2-3 and V is TRBV4-1; 10 bases match TRBD2. Per germline, CDR1 MGHRA and CDR2 YSYEKL. V shed 3 bases and J 3 bases; nucleotides not matched to a gene: 3. The CDR3 has 15 residues. The CDR3 DNA follows: TGCGCCAGCAGCCAGCAGCGGGGGGGTACAGATACGCAGTATTTT. This translates into CASSQQRGGTDTQYF.